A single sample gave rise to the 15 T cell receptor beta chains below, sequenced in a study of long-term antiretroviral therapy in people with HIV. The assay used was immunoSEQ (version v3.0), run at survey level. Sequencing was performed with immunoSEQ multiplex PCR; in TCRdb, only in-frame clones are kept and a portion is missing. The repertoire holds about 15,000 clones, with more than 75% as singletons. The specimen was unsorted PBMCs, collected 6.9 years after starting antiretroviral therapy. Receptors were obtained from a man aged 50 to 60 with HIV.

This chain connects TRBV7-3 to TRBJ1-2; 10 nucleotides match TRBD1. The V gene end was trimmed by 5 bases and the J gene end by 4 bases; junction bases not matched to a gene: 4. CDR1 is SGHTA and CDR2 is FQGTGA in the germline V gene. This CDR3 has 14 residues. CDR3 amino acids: CASSRDRGGYGYTF. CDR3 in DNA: TGTGCCAGCAGCAGGGACAGGGGCGGCTATGGCTACACCTTC.

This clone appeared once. CDR3 region: CSTGTGGNEQFF. CDR3 sequence (DNA): TGCAGCACAGGGACAGGGGGCAATGAGCAGTTCTTC. The chain links TRBV29-1 to TRBJ2-1; 11 bases align to TRBD1. Germline assignment: CDR1 SQVTM and CDR2 ANQGSEA. J gave up 6 bases and V 8 bases, and 3 bases lay outside the gene matches. This CDR3 has 12 amino acids.

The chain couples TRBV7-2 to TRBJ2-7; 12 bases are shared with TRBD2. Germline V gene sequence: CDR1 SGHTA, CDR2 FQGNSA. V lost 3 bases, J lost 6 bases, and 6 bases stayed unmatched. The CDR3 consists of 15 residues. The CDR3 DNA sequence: TGTGCCAGCAGCTTGCCTAGCGGGAGGGCCGGCGAGCAGTACTTC. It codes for CASSLPSGRAGEQYF.

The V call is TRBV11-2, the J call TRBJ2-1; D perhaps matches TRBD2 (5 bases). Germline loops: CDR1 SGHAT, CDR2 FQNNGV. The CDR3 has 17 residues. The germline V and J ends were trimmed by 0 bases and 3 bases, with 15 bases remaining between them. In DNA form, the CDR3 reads TGTGCCAGCAGCTTAGAGGTACTAGTCCGATACTACAATGAGCAGTTCTTC. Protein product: CASSLEVLVRYYNEQFF.

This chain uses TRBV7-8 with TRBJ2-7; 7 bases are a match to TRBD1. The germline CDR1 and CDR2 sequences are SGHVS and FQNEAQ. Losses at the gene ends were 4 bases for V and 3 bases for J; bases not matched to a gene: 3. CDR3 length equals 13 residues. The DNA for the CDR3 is TGTGCCAGCAGCTCGGGACAGAGCTACGAGCAGTACTTC. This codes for CASSSGQSYEQYF.

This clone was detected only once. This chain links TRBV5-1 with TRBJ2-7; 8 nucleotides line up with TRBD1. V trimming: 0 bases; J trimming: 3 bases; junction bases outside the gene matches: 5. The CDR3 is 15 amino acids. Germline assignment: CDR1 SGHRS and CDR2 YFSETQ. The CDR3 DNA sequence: TGCGCCAGCAGCTTGGTTGGACAGGGTAACTACGAGCAGTACTTC. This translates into CASSLVGQGNYEQYF. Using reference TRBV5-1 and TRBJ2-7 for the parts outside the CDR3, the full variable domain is KAGVTQTPRYLIKTRGQQVTLSCSPISGHRSVSWYQQTPGQGLQFLFEYFSETQRNKGNFPGRFSGRQFSNSRSEMNVSTLELGDSALYLCASSLVGQGNYEQYFGPGTRLTVT.

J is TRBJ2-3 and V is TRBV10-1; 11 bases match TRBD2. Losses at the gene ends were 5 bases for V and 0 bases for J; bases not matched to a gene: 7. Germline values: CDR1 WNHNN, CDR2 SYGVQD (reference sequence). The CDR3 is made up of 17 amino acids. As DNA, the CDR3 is TGCGCCAGCAGTCTCCTAGCGGGAGGACGGAGCACAGATACGCAGTATTTT. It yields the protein CASSLLAGGRSTDTQYF.

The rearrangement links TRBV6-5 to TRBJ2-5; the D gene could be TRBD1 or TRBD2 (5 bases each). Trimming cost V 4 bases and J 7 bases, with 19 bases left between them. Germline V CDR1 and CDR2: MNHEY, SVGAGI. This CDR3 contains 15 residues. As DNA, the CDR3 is TGTGCCAGCAGTTCCCCCGGGGCGGATCATGGGACCCAGTACTTC. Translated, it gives CASSSPGADHGTQYF.

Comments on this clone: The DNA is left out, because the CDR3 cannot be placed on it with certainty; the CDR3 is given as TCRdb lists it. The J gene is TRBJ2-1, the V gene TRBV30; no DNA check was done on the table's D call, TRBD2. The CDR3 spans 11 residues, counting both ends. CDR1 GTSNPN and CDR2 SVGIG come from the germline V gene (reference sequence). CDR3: CAWASGSPRFF.

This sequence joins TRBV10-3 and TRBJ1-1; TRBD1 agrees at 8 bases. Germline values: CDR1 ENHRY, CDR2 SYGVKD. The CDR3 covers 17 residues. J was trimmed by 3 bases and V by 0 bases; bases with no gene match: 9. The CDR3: CAISESVSGGYYTEAFF. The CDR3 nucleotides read TGTGCCATCAGTGAGTCTGTGTCAGGGGGCTACTACACTGAAGCTTTCTTT.

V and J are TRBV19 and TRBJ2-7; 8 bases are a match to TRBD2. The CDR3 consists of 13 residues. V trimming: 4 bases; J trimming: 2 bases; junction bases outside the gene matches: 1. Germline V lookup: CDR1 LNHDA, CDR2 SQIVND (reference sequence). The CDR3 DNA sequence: TGTGCCAGTAGTAGCGGGAGGACCTACGAGCAGTACTTC. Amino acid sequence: CASSSGRTYEQYF.

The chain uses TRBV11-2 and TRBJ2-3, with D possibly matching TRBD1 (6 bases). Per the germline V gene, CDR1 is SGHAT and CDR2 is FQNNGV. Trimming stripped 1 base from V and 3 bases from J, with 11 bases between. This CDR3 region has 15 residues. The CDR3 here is CASSLGGRGTDTQYF. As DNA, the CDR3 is TGTGCCAGCAGCTTAGGGGGCAGGGGAACAGATACGCAGTATTTT.

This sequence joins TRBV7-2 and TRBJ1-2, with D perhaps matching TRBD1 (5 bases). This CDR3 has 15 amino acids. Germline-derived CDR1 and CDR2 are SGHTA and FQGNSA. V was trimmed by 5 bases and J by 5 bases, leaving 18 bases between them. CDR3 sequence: CASSPLGRKGYGYTF. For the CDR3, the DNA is TGTGCCAGCAGCCCACTGGGGCGTAAGGGGTATGGCTACACCTTC.

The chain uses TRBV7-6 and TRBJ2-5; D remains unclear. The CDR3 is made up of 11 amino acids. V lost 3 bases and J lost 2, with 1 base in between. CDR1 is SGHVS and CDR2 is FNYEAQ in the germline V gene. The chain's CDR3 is CASSLQETQYF. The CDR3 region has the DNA TGTGCCAGCAGCTTGCAAGAGACCCAGTACTTC.

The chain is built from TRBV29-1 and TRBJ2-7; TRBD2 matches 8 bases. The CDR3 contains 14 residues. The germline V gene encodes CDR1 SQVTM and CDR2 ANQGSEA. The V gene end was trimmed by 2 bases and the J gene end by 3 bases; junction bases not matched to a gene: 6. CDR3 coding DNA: TGCAGCGTTGAAACCGGGAGGGCCCTCTACGAGCAGTACTTC. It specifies CSVETGRALYEQYF.